One TCR beta chain is described in this entry. Which antigen it targets is not known. The input lacks base qualities; no much larger clone sits a single base away. The donors were included in the validation cohort of around 120 subjects, a group kept apart from the roughly 700-subject first cohort. The source of the sample is a study of cytomegalovirus exposure and HLA in healthy donors (dated by TCRdb to 2016 to 2017). At the level of the whole study: According to a later analysis, the 100 to 150 validation repertoires were produced on the same platform as the 600 to 850 repertoires of the first cohort. The aim of the study was to test whether cataloging public T cell receptors could identify signatures of past pathogen exposure. Besides the first cohort of approximately 670 subjects, a separate validation cohort made up of 90 to 150 different subjects was used. To predict cytomegalovirus infection status, the study brought together high-throughput TCR immunosequencing, statistical association of individual TCRs with disease status, and machine learning. Beyond this particular receptor, the publication reports: A later analysis lacked HLA typing for the validation cohort, so it scored co-occurrence in that cohort across all 110 or so repertoires. The study listed 150 to 200 TCR beta chains as associated with cytomegalovirus. In a later analysis, TCRs clustered in the first cohort were found to also tend to co-occur in the roughly 130 validation repertoires, with 90% to 95% of cluster scores above 0. Three of the identified cytomegalovirus-associated TCR beta chains were confirmed in vitro to be specific for cytomegalovirus antigens. The authors suggested that the approach could potentially be extended to other disease states and immunological phenotypes. Cytomegalovirus status was reported to be diagnosed by the classifier with high specificity and sensitivity in both the original and validation cohorts. Most TCR sequences were observed very rarely across donors, whereas some public TCRs were present in many individuals.

Library preparation used the immunoSEQ multiplex PCR assay. The published analysis was carried out like this. A statistical classification framework was built to diagnose cytomegalovirus status from the catalog of TCR beta chain sequences. The clones in this table, taken by TCRdb from immuneACCESS, are in-frame only. Not every clone is retained; where verified, under half of the shortfall comes from an unresolved V gene, and the cause of the rest is unknown. The DNA was the basis for D and trimming; V, J and clone size are from that table. A total of about 130,000 clones appear in this sample, under 90% of them only once. The ten largest account for approximately 3.5% of the sample. Sequenced: PBMCs. This receptor was obtained from a man aged 25-40 years in good health and CMV-seronegative.

The DNA sequence is TGTGCCAGTAGTATGGACCTAGGGGTTTATGGCTACACCTTC. This gives the protein CASSMDLGVYGYTF. The chain couples TRBV19 to TRBJ1-2; a weak D assignment points to TRBD1 (5 bases agree). The CDR3 runs 14 amino acids, cysteine and phenylalanine included. Only the CDR3 portion is preserved as DNA: 42 bases, with reading frame beginning at the first base. Deletion took 3 bases off V and 5 bases off J, with a span of 13 bases between the germline ends. CDR1 LNHDA and CDR2 SQIVND are derived from the germline V gene (reference sequence). The CDR3 plus the reference TRBV19 and TRBJ1-2 genes for the other parts give the full variable domain: DGGITQSPKYLFRKEGQNVTLSCEQNLNHDAMYWYRQDPGQGLRLIYYSQIVNDFQKGDIAEGYSVSREKKESFPLTVTSAQKNPTAFYLCASSMDLGVYGYTFGSGTRLTVV.